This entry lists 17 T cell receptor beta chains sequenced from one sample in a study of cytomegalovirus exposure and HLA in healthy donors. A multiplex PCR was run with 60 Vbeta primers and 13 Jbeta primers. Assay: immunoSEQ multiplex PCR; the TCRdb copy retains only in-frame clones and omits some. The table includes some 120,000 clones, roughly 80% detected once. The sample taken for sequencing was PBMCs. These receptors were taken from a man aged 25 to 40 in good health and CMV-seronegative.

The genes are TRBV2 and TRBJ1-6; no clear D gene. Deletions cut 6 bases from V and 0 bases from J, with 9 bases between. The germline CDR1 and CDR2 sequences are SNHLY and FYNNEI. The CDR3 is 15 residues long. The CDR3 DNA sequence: TGTGCCAGCAGCGAGGCGAGCTCCTATAATTCACCCCTCCACTTT. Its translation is CASSEASSYNSPLHF.

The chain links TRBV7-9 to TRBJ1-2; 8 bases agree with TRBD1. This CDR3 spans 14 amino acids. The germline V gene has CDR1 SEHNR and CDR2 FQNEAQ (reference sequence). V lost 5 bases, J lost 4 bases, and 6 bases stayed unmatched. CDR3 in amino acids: CASSEDRDRYGYTF. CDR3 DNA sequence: TGTGCCAGCAGCGAGGACAGGGATCGCTATGGCTACACCTTC.

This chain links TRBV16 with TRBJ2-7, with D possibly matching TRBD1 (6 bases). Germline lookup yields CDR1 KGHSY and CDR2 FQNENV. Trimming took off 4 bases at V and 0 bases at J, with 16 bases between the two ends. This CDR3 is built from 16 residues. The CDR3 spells CASSPNRVGSSYEQYF. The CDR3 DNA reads TGTGCCAGCAGCCCCAACAGGGTGGGTAGCTCCTACGAGCAGTACTTC.

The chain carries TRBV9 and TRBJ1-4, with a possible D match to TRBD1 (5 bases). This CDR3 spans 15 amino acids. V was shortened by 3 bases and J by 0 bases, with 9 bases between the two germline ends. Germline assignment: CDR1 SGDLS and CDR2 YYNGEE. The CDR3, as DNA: TGTGCCAGCAGCGAGTCGACAGCAACTAATGAAAAACTGTTTTTT. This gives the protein CASSESTATNEKLFF.

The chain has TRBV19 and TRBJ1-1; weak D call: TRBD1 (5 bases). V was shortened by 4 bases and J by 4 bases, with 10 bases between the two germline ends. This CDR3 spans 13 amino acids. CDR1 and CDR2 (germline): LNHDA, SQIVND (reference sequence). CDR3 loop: CASSNTGGTEAFF. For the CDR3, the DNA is TGTGCCAGTAGTAATACGGGGGGCACTGAAGCTTTCTTT.

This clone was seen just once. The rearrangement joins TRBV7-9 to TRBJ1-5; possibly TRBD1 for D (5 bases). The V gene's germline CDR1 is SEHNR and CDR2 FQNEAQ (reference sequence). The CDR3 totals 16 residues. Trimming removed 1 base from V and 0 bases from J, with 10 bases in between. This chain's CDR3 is CASSLGGSVSNQPQHF. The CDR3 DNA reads TGTGCCAGCAGCTTAGGGGGCTCAGTTAGCAATCAGCCCCAGCATTTT.

In DNA form, the CDR3 reads TGCGCCAGCAGTGAATCAGCGGGGGGTTACGAGCAGTACTTC. Amino acid sequence: CASSESAGGYEQYF. The chain combines TRBV10-1 with TRBJ2-7; 9 bases match TRBD2. CDR3 length: 14 residues. Trimming at V came to 3 bases and at J to 4 bases, leaving 4 bases not matched to a gene. Germline CDR1 is WNHNN and CDR2 is SYGVQD (reference sequence).

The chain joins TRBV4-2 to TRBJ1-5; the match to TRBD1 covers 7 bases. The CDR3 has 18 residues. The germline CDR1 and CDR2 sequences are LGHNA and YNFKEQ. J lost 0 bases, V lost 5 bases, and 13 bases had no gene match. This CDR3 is CASSDGTQGSYSNQPQHF. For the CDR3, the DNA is TGTGCCAGCAGCGACGGGACACAGGGGAGCTATAGCAATCAGCCCCAGCATTTT.

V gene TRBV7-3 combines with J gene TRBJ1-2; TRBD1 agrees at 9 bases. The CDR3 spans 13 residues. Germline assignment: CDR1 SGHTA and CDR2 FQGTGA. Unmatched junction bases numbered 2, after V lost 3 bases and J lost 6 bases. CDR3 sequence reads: CASSLGQGNGYTF. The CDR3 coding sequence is TGTGCCAGCAGCTTGGGACAGGGTAATGGCTACACCTTC.

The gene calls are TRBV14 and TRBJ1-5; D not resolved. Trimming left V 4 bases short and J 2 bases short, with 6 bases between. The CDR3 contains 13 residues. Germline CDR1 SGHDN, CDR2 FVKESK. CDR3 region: CASSPQGNQPQHF. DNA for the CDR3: TGTGCCAGCAGCCCGCAGGGCAATCAGCCCCAGCATTTT.

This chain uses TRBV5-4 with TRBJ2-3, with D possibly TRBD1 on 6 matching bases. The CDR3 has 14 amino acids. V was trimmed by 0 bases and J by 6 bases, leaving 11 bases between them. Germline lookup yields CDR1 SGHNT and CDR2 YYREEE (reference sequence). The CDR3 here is CASSLVGGSDTQYF. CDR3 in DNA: TGTGCCAGCAGCTTGGTAGGGGGTTCGGATACGCAGTATTTT.

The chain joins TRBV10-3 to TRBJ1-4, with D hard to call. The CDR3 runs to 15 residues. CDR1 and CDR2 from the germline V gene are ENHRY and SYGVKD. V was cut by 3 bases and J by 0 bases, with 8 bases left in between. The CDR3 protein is CAISDYPATNEKLFF. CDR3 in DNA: TGTGCCATCAGTGATTACCCAGCAACTAATGAAAAACTGTTTTTT.

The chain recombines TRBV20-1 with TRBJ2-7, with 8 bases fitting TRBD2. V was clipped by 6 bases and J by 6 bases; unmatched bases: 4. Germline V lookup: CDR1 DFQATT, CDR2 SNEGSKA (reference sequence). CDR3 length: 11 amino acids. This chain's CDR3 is CSAPGGFEQYF. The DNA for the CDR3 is TGCAGTGCCCCGGGAGGGTTCGAGCAGTACTTC.

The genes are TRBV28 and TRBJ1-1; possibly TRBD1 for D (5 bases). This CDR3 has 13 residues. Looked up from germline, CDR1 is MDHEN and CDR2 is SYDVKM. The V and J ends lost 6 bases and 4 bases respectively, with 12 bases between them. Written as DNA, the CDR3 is TGTGCCAGCAGAGGGACTTCGGGCACTGAAGCTTTCTTT. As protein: CASRGTSGTEAFF.

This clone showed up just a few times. The CDR3 spells CASGTGDEKLFF. In nucleotides, the CDR3 is TGTGCCAGCGGGACAGGCGATGAAAAACTGTTTTTT. The chain combines TRBV9 with TRBJ1-4, with TRBD1 identical over 8 bases. Trimming at V came to 7 bases and at J to 6 bases, leaving 2 bases not matched to a gene. Per the germline V gene, CDR1 is SGDLS and CDR2 is YYNGEE. The CDR3 loop spans 12 amino acids.

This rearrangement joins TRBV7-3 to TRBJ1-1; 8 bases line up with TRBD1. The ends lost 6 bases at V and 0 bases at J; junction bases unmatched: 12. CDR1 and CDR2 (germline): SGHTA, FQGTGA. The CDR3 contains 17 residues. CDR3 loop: CASRRQGLLIMNTEAFF. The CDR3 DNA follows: TGTGCCAGCAGGAGACAGGGGTTACTTATTATGAACACTGAAGCTTTCTTT.

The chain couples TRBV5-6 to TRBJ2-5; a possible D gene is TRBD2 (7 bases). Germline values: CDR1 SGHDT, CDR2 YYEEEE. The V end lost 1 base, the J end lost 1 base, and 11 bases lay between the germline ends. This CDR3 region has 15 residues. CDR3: CASSLRGGGQETQYF. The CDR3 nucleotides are TGTGCCAGCAGCTTGCGAGGGGGGGGCCAAGAGACCCAGTACTTC.